What follows are 27 T cell receptor beta chains derived from one specimen sequenced in a study of blood T cell repertoires in COVID-19. Assay used: immunoSEQ multiplex PCR; TCRdb lists only in-frame clones, some missing. The repertoire consists of under 250,000 clones, with about 83% occurring once and the leading ten covering around 4%. The sample consisted of peripheral blood. The source is a man over 45 with acute or convalescent COVID-19.

The chain links TRBV7-9 to TRBJ1-1; a possible D gene is TRBD1 (6 bases). The V gene's germline CDR1 is SEHNR and CDR2 FQNEAQ (reference sequence). The V and J ends lost 6 bases and 0 bases respectively, with 8 bases between them. The CDR3 spans 13 residues. The CDR3, as DNA: TGTGCCAGCAGGGGGGACATGAACACTGAAGCTTTCTTT. This codes for CASRGDMNTEAFF.

The chain links TRBV5-8 to TRBJ1-2, with D tentatively TRBD1 (5 bases). Trimming removed 1 base at V and 4 bases at J, with 11 bases between. The V gene's germline CDR1 is SGHTS and CDR2 YDEGEE. The CDR3 extends over 14 amino acids. The CDR3 here is CASSLYGGSYGYTF. The CDR3 nucleotides read TGTGCCAGCAGCTTGTACGGGGGTAGCTATGGCTACACCTTC.

The V call is TRBV6-5, the J call TRBJ2-4; D is possibly TRBD1 (5 bases). The V gene's germline CDR1 is MNHEY and CDR2 SVGAGI. Between the trimmed V and J ends, which lost 6 bases and 8 bases, there was a span of 17 bases. The CDR3 runs to 14 residues. The CDR3 nucleotides are TGTGCCAGCAGCCTTACTCTAGGACAAGACATTCAGTACTTC. Translation: CASSLTLGQDIQYF.

The V gene is TRBV5-1, the J gene TRBJ1-1, with 10 bases that match TRBD1. In germline, CDR1 is SGHRS, CDR2 YFSETQ. The CDR3 covers 14 residues. V gave up 3 bases and J gave up 7 bases; unmatched junction bases: 6. This chain's CDR3 is CASSSFGTGDEAFF. The CDR3, as DNA: TGCGCCAGCAGCTCGTTCGGGACAGGGGATGAAGCTTTCTTT. The variable domain in full, with the rest retrieved from reference TRBV5-1 and TRBJ1-1, is KAGVTQTPRYLIKTRGQQVTLSCSPISGHRSVSWYQQTPGQGLQFLFEYFSETQRNKGNFPGRFSGRQFSNSRSEMNVSTLELGDSALYLCASSSFGTGDEAFFGQGTRLTVV.

The chain employs TRBV11-3 and TRBJ1-1; D perhaps matches TRBD1 (5 bases). This CDR3 comprises 13 residues. The germline CDR1 and CDR2 sequences are SGHNT and YENEEA. The ends were cut back, 0 bases at V and 6 bases at J, with 8 bases in the middle. CDR3 coding DNA: TGTGCCAGCAGCTTAGAAGGGGTCGCTGAAGCTTTCTTT. This codes for CASSLEGVAEAFF.

The V call is TRBV9, the J call TRBJ2-7, with D possibly being TRBD1 (6 bases). Germline V gene sequence: CDR1 SGDLS, CDR2 YYNGEE. This CDR3 is 15 amino acids long. V lost 3 bases and J lost 2, with 15 bases in between. The CDR3 region is CASSGPGASPYEQYF. The CDR3 DNA reads TGTGCCAGCAGCGGTCCAGGGGCTTCCCCCTACGAGCAGTACTTC.

This chain joins TRBV11-2 and TRBJ2-1, with TRBD2 identical over 11 bases. V shed 5 bases, J shed 1 base, and the junction held 13 bases outside the gene matches. CDR1 and CDR2 (germline): SGHAT, FQNNGV. CDR3 length: 19 amino acids. CDR3: CASSGPIAGGVQSYNEQFF. CDR3 in DNA: TGTGCCAGCAGCGGCCCGATAGCGGGAGGGGTTCAATCCTACAATGAGCAGTTCTTC.

This clone was detected only a few times. The chain carries TRBV5-1 and TRBJ1-2; TRBD1 matches at 7 bases. The CDR3 runs 14 residues. Germline V gene lookup returns CDR1 SGHRS and CDR2 YFSETQ. The V and J ends lost 0 bases and 3 bases, in that order; junction bases with no gene match: 2. The DNA of the CDR3 is TGCGCCAGCAGCTTGGGACAGGGACACTATGGCTACACCTTC. Amino acid sequence: CASSLGQGHYGYTF.

The CDR3 reads CASSWGLAGVYEQYF. CDR3 nucleotides: TGTGCCAGCAGCTGGGGACTAGCGGGGGTCTACGAGCAGTACTTC. The V and J genes are TRBV5-4 and TRBJ2-7; the match to TRBD2 covers 14 bases. Germline V gene data show CDR1 as SGHNT and CDR2 as YYREEE (reference sequence). The junction had 2 bases not matched to a gene; V was cut back by 3 bases and J by 3 bases. The CDR3 spans 15 residues.

V and J are TRBV6-1 and TRBJ2-7, with TRBD2 identical over 9 bases. Germline trimming cut 3 bases from V and 2 bases from J; bases unmatched to any gene: 2. Germline loops: CDR1 MNHNS, CDR2 SASEGT. The CDR3 runs 14 residues. The CDR3 loop is CASSETSGTYEQYF. The CDR3, as DNA: TGTGCCAGCAGTGAGACTAGCGGCACCTACGAGCAGTACTTC.

This clone was counted a single time. V and J are TRBV20-1 and TRBJ2-1; D remains unclear. Germline V gives CDR1 DFQATT, CDR2 SNEGSKA (reference sequence). Trimming cost V 3 bases and J 0 bases, with 9 bases left between them. This CDR3 has 14 residues. The chain's CDR3 is CSASLASSYNEQFF. CDR3 sequence (DNA): TGCAGTGCTAGTCTCGCGAGCTCCTACAATGAGCAGTTCTTC.

The CDR3 here is CASSLGLAGSYEQYF. DNA for the CDR3: TGTGCCAGCAGTCTGGGACTAGCGGGATCCTACGAGCAGTACTTC. V gene TRBV28 combines with J gene TRBJ2-7, with 13 nucleotides matching TRBD2. The germline CDR1 and CDR2 sequences are MDHEN and SYDVKM. This CDR3 comprises 15 residues. V was pared by 5 bases and J by 1 base, with 2 bases of the junction left unmatched.

This clone came up a few times. The gene calls are TRBV7-3 and TRBJ1-2; no reliable D call. The CDR3 extends over 15 amino acids. The germline V gene has CDR1 SGHTA and CDR2 FQGTGA. V was trimmed by 3 bases and J by 4 bases, leaving 15 bases between them. CDR3 nucleotides: TGTGCCAGCAGCTTGGACGGACTGAAGAGCTATGGCTACACCTTC. It codes for CASSLDGLKSYGYTF.

The J gene is TRBJ2-7, the V gene TRBV7-9; 7 bases match TRBD1. V shed 5 bases, J shed 0 bases, and the junction held 13 bases outside the gene matches. The CDR3 is made up of 17 amino acids. CDR1 is SEHNR, CDR2 FQNEAQ, per germline (reference sequence). The CDR3 DNA reads TGTGCCAGCAGCCTGATTTTCGGACGGGACAGCTCCTACGAGCAGTACTTC. Amino acids: CASSLIFGRDSSYEQYF.

The V gene is TRBV7-2, the J gene TRBJ1-2; 8 bases are shared with TRBD1. This CDR3 spans 16 amino acids. Germline V gene sequence: CDR1 SGHTA, CDR2 FQGNSA. Trimming at V came to 1 base and at J to 4 bases, leaving 8 bases not matched to a gene. CDR3 nucleotide sequence: TGTGCCAGCAGCTTAGTAGGGGGGGGACAGGCCTATGGCTACACCTTC. Translating gives CASSLVGGGQAYGYTF.

The V and J genes are TRBV28 and TRBJ2-7, with a tentative D call TRBD2 (6 bases). CDR3 length: 15 amino acids. Germline CDR1 and CDR2: MDHEN and SYDVKM. Trimming removed 4 bases at V and 5 bases at J, with 18 bases between. The CDR3 DNA is TGTGCCAGCAGTTCCCATACTAGCAGCAGCCACGAGCAGTACTTC. It codes for CASSSHTSSSHEQYF.

This clone was found a few times. The rearrangement uses TRBV4-2 and TRBJ1-3, with D unresolved. The germline V gene has CDR1 LGHNA and CDR2 YNFKEQ. The CDR3 spans 14 residues. The V end lost 0 bases, the J end lost 4 bases, and 7 bases lay between the germline ends. The CDR3 nucleotides are TGTGCCAGCAGCCAAGATCAGGCGGGAAACACCATATATTTT. It specifies CASSQDQAGNTIYF.

The chain uses TRBV12-5 and TRBJ1-4, with a possible D match to TRBD1 (5 bases). Germline V CDR1 and CDR2: LGHNT, FRNRAP. V gave up 5 bases and J gave up 4 bases, with 20 bases separating them. This CDR3 has 17 residues. CDR3 coding DNA: TGTGCTAGTGGTACCCAGACAGAGGTGTGGGGTAATGAAAAACTGTTTTTT. Encoded protein: CASGTQTEVWGNEKLFF.

As to this clone: Other DNA sequences in the sample encode the same CDR3. The gene calls are TRBV30 and TRBJ2-3; possible D gene TRBD2, 6 bases. The CDR3 contains 13 residues. The V end was cut by 5 bases, the J end by 1 base, with 10 bases between. Germline-derived CDR1 and CDR2 are GTSNPN and SVGIG (reference sequence). The CDR3 region has the DNA TGTGCCTGGCGATGGGGGGGCACAGATACGCAGTATTTT. It codes for CAWRWGGTDTQYF.

The chain uses TRBV10-3 and TRBJ2-7, with TRBD1 as a possible D gene (6 bases). Trimming removed 7 bases from V and 6 bases from J, with 19 bases in between. Germline CDR1 is ENHRY and CDR2 is SYGVKD. The CDR3 is 14 residues long. For the CDR3, the DNA is TGTGCCATCAAAAGGACAGATACGACTTTCGAGCAGTACTTC. Translated: CAIKRTDTTFEQYF.

The rearrangement uses TRBV6-6 and TRBJ1-2; TRBD1 aligns across 10 bases. V shed 3 bases and J 7 bases; nucleotides not matched to a gene: 11. This CDR3 region has 16 residues. Germline CDR1 reads MNHNY; CDR2 reads SVGAGI (reference sequence). The CDR3 coding sequence is TGTGCCAGCAGTTATGCCTTCGGGACAGGGGTGGTTGGCTACACCTTC. It translates to CASSYAFGTGVVGYTF.

This sequence joins TRBV14 and TRBJ1-5, with a possible D match to TRBD1 (6 bases). CDR1 and CDR2 from the germline V gene are SGHDN and FVKESK. The CDR3 has 17 amino acids. Between the trimmed V and J ends, which lost 6 bases and 0 bases, there was a span of 18 bases. CDR3 in amino acids: CASRAWESGDSNQPQHF. The CDR3 coding sequence is TGTGCCAGCAGAGCCTGGGAGTCAGGGGATAGCAATCAGCCCCAGCATTTT.

This clone showed up just once. The J gene is TRBJ2-3, the V gene TRBV19; D possibly corresponds to TRBD2 (6 bases). This CDR3 contains 16 residues. Trimming stripped 7 bases from V and 2 bases from J, with 19 bases between. Germline CDR1 LNHDA, CDR2 SQIVND (reference sequence). DNA of the CDR3: TGTGCCAGTACGCTTCAAGGAGGGGTGTACACAGATACGCAGTATTTT. It encodes CASTLQGGVYTDTQYF.

The V and J genes are TRBV12-3 or TRBV12-4 and TRBJ2-7; unclear D gene. The CDR3 totals 11 residues. The V end lost 4 bases, the J end lost 4 bases, and 5 bases lay between the germline ends. The CDR3 here is CASSSPYEQYF. CDR3 coding DNA: TGTGCCAGCAGTTCCCCGTACGAGCAGTACTTC.

The chain links TRBV29-1 to TRBJ1-2; TRBD1 might be the D (6 bases). The CDR3 is 14 residues long. The germline gives CDR1 SQVTM, CDR2 ANQGSEA. The V gene lost 1 base and the J gene lost 8 bases, with 17 bases spanning the gap. CDR3: CSVEGGYRDEGYTF. The CDR3 DNA sequence: TGCAGCGTTGAAGGAGGTTACAGGGACGAAGGCTACACCTTC.

The chain has TRBV18 and TRBJ2-5; tentatively, D is TRBD2 (6 bases). The CDR3 totals 13 residues. V was pared by 4 bases and J by 5 bases, with 11 bases between. In germline, CDR1 is KGHSH, CDR2 LQKENI. The CDR3 DNA follows: TGTGCCAGCTCACTGCGGGGCCTGGAGACCCAGTACTTC. Its protein is CASSLRGLETQYF.

The V gene is TRBV11-3, the J gene TRBJ1-1, with TRBD1 as a possible D gene (5 bases). Trimming pared 0 bases from V and 4 bases from J, leaving 12 bases between. This CDR3 comprises 15 residues. Looked up from germline, CDR1 is SGHNT and CDR2 is YENEEA. CDR3 in amino acids: CASSLEVRRGTEAFF. In nucleotides, the CDR3 is TGTGCCAGCAGCTTAGAGGTCCGAAGGGGCACTGAAGCTTTCTTT.